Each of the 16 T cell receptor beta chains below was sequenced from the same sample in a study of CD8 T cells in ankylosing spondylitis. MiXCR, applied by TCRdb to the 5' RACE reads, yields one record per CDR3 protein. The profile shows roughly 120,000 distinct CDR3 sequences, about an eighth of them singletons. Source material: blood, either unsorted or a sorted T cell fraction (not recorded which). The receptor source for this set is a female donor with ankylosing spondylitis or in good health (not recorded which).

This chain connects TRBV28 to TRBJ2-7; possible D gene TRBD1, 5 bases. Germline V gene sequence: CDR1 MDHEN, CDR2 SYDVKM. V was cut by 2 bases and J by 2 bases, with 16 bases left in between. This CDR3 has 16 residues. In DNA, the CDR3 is TGTGCCAGCAGTTTACCTTCCCCAGGGAAGGCCTACGAGCAGTACTTC. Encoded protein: CASSLPSPGKAYEQYF.

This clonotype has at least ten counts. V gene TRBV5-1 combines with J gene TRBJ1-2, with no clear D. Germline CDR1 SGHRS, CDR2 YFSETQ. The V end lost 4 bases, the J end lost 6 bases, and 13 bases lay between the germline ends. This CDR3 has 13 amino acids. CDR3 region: CASSPQTLNGYTF. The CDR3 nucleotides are TGCGCCAGCAGCCCACAAACCCTAAATGGCTACACCTTC. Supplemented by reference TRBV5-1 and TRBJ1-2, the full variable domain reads KAGVTQTPRYLIKTRGQQVTLSCSPISGHRSVSWYQQTPGQGLQFLFEYFSETQRNKGNFPGRFSGRQFSNSRSEMNVSTLELGDSALYLCASSPQTLNGYTFGSGTRLTVV.

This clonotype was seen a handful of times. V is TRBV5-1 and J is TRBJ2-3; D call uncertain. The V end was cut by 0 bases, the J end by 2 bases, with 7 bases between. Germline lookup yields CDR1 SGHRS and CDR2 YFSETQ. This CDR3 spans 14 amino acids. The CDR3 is CASSLAIVTDTQYF. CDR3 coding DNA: TGCGCCAGCAGCTTGGCGATAGTCACAGATACGCAGTATTTT.

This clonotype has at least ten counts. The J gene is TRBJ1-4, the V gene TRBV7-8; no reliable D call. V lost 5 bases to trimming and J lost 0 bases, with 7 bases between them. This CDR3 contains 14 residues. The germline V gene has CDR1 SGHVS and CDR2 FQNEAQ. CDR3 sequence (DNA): TGTGCCAGCAGCGTTACATCAACTAATGAAAAACTGTTTTTT. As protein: CASSVTSTNEKLFF.

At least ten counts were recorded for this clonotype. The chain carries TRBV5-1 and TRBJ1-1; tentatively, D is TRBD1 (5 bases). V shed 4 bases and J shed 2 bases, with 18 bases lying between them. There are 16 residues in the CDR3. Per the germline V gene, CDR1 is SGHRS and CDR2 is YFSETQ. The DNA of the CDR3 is TGCGCCAGCAGCGAGGGACTCCACCAGGTAAACACTGAAGCTTTCTTT. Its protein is CASSEGLHQVNTEAFF.

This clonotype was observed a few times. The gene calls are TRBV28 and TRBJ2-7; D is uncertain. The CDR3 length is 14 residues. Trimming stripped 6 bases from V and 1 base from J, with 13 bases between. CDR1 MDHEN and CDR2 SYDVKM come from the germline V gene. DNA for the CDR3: TGTGCCAGCAGCCTGACGTCCCTTTCCTACGAGCAGTACTTC. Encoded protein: CASSLTSLSYEQYF.

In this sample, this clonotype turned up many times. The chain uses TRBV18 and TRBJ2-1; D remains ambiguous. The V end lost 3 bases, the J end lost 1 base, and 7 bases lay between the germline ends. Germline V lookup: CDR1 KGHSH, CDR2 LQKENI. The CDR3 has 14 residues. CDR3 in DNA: TGTGCCAGCTCACCCCAGAGGTCCTACAATGAGCAGTTCTTC. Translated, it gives CASSPQRSYNEQFF.

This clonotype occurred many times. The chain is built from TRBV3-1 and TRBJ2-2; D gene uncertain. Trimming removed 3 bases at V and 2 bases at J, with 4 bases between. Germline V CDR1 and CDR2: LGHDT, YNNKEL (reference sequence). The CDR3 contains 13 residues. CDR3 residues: CASSHLNTGELFF. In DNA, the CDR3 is TGTGCCAGCAGCCACCTCAACACCGGGGAGCTGTTTTTT.

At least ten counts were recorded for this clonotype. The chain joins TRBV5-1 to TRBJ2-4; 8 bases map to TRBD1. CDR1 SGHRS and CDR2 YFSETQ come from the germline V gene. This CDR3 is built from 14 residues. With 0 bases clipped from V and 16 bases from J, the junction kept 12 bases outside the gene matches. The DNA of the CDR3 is TGCGCCAGCAGCTTGGGGGACAGGCCGTCAATTCGTTACTTC. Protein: CASSLGDRPSIRYF. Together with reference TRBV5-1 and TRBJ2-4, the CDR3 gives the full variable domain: KAGVTQTPRYLIKTRGQQVTLSCSPISGHRSVSWYQQTPGQGLQFLFEYFSETQRNKGNFPGRFSGRQFSNSRSEMNVSTLELGDSALYLCASSLGDRPSIRYFGAGTRLSVL.

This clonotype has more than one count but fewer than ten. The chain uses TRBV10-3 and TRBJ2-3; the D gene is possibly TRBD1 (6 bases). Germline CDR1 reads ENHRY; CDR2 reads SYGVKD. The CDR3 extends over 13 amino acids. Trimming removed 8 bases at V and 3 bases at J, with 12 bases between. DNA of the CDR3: TGTGCCATCTCAGGGGTTTTGACAGATACGCAGTATTTT. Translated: CAISGVLTDTQYF.

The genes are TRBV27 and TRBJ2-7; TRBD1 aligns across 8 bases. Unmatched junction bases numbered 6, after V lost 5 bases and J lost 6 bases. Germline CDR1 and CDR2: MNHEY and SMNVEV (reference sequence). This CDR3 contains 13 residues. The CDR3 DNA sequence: TGTGCCAGCAGTCTAGACAGGGGTAGCGAGCAGTACTTC. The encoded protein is CASSLDRGSEQYF.

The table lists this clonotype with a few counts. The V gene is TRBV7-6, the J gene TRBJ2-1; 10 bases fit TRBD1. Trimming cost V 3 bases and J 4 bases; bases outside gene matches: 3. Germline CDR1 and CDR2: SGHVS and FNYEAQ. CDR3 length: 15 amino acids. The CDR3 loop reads CASSFRTGGYNEQFF. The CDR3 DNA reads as TGTGCCAGCAGCTTCCGGACAGGGGGTTACAATGAGCAGTTCTTC.

This CDR3 is CAISEGTGYGYTF. The CDR3 DNA sequence: TGTGCCATCAGTGAGGGGACAGGTTATGGCTACACCTTC. This chain connects TRBV10-3 to TRBJ1-2; 8 bases fit TRBD1. The CDR3 runs to 13 residues. After removal of 2 bases from V and 5 bases from J, the junction contained 1 base not matched to a gene. Germline CDR1 is ENHRY and CDR2 is SYGVKD.

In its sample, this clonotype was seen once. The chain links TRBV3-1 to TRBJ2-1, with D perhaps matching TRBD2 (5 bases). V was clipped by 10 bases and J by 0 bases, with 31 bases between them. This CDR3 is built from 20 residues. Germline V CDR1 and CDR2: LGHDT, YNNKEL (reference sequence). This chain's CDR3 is CATCQGTKRLLSSSYNEQFF. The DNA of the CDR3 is TGTGCCACCTGCCAAGGTACGAAGCGGCTTTTATCGAGCTCCTACAATGAGCAGTTCTTC.

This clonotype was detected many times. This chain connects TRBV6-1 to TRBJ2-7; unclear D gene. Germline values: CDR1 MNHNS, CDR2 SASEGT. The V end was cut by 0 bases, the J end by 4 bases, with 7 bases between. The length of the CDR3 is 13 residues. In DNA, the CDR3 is TGTGCCAGCAGTGAAGCGAGCCCTTACGAGCAGTACTTC. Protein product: CASSEASPYEQYF.

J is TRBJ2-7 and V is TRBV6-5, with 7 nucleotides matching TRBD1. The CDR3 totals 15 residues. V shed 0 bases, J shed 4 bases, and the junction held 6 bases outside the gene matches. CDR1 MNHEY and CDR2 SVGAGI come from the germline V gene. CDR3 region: CASSYSYRGSYEQYF. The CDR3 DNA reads TGTGCCAGCAGTTACTCGTACAGGGGTTCGTACGAGCAGTACTTC.